This T cell receptor (beta chain) was observed in a study of cytomegalovirus exposure and HLA in healthy donors. Turning to this clone: Its cognate antigen is unknown.

Study results and limitations: Cytomegalovirus-associated status was assigned to approximately 160 TCR beta chains. Most of the TCR beta V segments (in an earlier analysis) were productive either about 87% or about 30% of the time. Certain sequence variants were highly shared and formed a cluster, and this cluster was likely a sequencing artifact.

The PCR had 60 Vbeta and 13 Jbeta primers. Libraries were prepared by immunoSEQ multiplex PCR; TCRdb keeps only in-frame clonotypes and omits some of them. The table has about 170,000 clones, around four fifths seen once. V was trimmed by 7 bases and J by 10 bases, leaving 19 bases between them. The CDR3 loop spans 13 amino acids. Germline assignment: CDR1 SGHTA and CDR2 FQGNSA. The chain uses TRBV7-2 and TRBJ1-1, with a weak D call TRBD1 (5 bases). The clonotype comes from a female donor in good health and CMV-seronegative. Sequenced: PBMCs. CDR3 sequence: CASTLPGTGGAFF. The CDR3 nucleotides are TGTGCCAGCACCCTCCCAGGGACCGGGGGAGCTTTCTTT.